A single sample gave rise to the 32 T cell receptor beta chains below, sequenced in a study of T cells in Graves' hyperthyroidism and ophthalmopathy. The investigators amplified TCR beta CDR3 regions from RNA transcripts. Researchers ran a first-round RT-PCR on the TCR CDR3 using the HTBI primer set. MiXCR, applied by TCRdb to the multiplex PCR reads, yields one record per CDR3 protein. The table includes more than 500,000 distinct CDR3 sequences, around 15% detected once. Input material: blood. Receptors were obtained from a woman under 40 with Graves' hyperthyroidism.

Comments on this clonotype: This may arise from a read error, as a much more abundant clone is one base away. The genes are TRBV2 and TRBJ2-1; D remains ambiguous. The length of the CDR3 is 11 residues. The germline CDR1 and CDR2 sequences are SNHLY and FYNNEI. DNA of the CDR3: TGTACCAGCAGTGACGGGAATGAGCAGTTCTTC. Its protein product is CTSSDGNEQFF.

The genes are TRBV5-1 and TRBJ2-2; TRBD1 might be the D (5 bases). Germline-derived CDR1 and CDR2 are SGHRS and YFSETQ. The length of the CDR3 is 14 residues. Deletions cut 1 base from V and 5 bases from J, with 9 bases between. In DNA, the CDR3 is TGCGCCAGCAGCTTGCCCGACAGAACCGGGGAGCTGTTTTTT. Residues: CASSLPDRTGELFF.

This clonotype was counted at least ten times. The chain employs TRBV5-1 and TRBJ2-7, with 9 bases identical to TRBD1. The CDR3 sequence is 15 residues long. Germline CDR1 reads SGHRS; CDR2 reads YFSETQ. J was trimmed by 5 bases and V by 0 bases; bases with no gene match: 6. The CDR3 sequence: CASSLEGTGNHEQYF. In DNA, the CDR3 is TGCGCCAGCAGCTTGGAAGGGACAGGGAACCACGAGCAGTACTTC.

The J gene is TRBJ2-7, the V gene TRBV30; D remains unclear. This CDR3 region has 13 residues. CDR1 is GTSNPN and CDR2 is SVGIG in the germline V gene (reference sequence). Trimming took off 8 bases at V and 0 bases at J, with 14 bases between the two ends. CDR3: CAATFISSYEQYF. The DNA of the CDR3 is TGTGCCGCAACCTTTATAAGCTCCTACGAGCAGTACTTC.

The chain carries TRBV28 and TRBJ1-5; D unresolved. The CDR3 loop spans 13 amino acids. From germline, CDR1 is MDHEN and CDR2 SYDVKM. The V and J ends lost 2 bases and 9 bases respectively, with 11 bases between them. CDR3 amino acids: CASSLGVDWPQHF. In DNA form, the CDR3 reads TGTGCCAGCAGTTTAGGCGTGGATTGGCCCCAGCATTTT.

The chain links TRBV29-1 to TRBJ2-7; D is unresolved. Germline assignment: CDR1 SQVTM and CDR2 ANQGSEA. The CDR3 contains 9 residues. Trimming removed 6 bases at V and 4 bases at J, with 4 bases between. The CDR3, as DNA: TGCAGCGTCCCTTACGAGCAGTACTTC. The encoded protein is CSVPYEQYF.

V usage is TRBV28 and J usage is TRBJ1-5; 7 bases agree with TRBD1. Germline V lookup: CDR1 MDHEN, CDR2 SYDVKM. CDR3 length: 17 residues. V shed 3 bases and J 0 bases; nucleotides not matched to a gene: 8. CDR3 nucleotides: TGTGCCAGCAGTTTGAAAGGGGGCTCTTATAGCAATCAGCCCCAGCATTTT. Amino acids: CASSLKGGSYSNQPQHF.

Only a few counts were recorded for this clonotype. The V and J genes are TRBV29-1 and TRBJ2-1; D is perhaps TRBD1 or TRBD2 (6 bases each). The CDR3 has 13 amino acids. Germline V gives CDR1 SQVTM, CDR2 ANQGSEA. The V end was cut by 5 bases, the J end by 8 bases, with 16 bases between. The CDR3 DNA follows: TGCAGCGTTCATACGGGGGCGCAGTATGAGCAGTTCTTC. It encodes CSVHTGAQYEQFF.

The CDR3 sequence: CAWSGSQRATSADTQYF. CDR3 bases: TGTGCCTGGAGTGGTTCTCAGCGGGCCACTAGCGCAGATACGCAGTATTTT. This chain joins TRBV30 and TRBJ2-3; TRBD2 aligns across 7 bases. Trimming at V came to 1 base and at J to 4 bases, leaving 14 bases not matched to a gene. CDR1 and CDR2 from the germline V gene are GTSNPN and SVGIG (reference sequence). The length of the CDR3 is 17 residues. Full variable domain (missing parts from reference TRBV30 and TRBJ2-3): SQTIHQWPATLVQPVGSPLSLECTVEGTSNPNLYWYRQAAGRGLQLLFYSVGIGQISSEVPQNLSASRPQDRQFILSSKKLLLSDSGFYLCAWSGSQRATSADTQYFGPGTRLTVL.

This clonotype occurred many times. V usage is TRBV12-3 or TRBV12-4 and J usage is TRBJ2-1; D is perhaps TRBD2 (5 bases). Trimming pared 1 base from V and 7 bases from J, leaving 8 bases between. This CDR3 contains 13 residues. CDR3: CASSLDEGNEQFF. Here the CDR3 DNA reads TGTGCCAGCAGTTTAGACGAGGGAAATGAGCAGTTCTTC.

As for this clonotype: A much larger clone lies one base from this, so it may be a read error. Because the CDR3 is missing its conserved closing phenylalanine or tryptophan, this is likely a read error. The chain carries TRBV28 and TRBJ1-2, with 11 nucleotides matching TRBD1. V was clipped by 5 bases and J by 8 bases; unmatched bases: 10. The V gene's germline CDR1 is MDHEN and CDR2 SYDVKM. This CDR3 contains 15 residues. Here the CDR3 DNA reads TGTGCCAGCAGTCAAGGTTGGGGACAGGGGGGAGGCTACACCGTC. Protein product: CASSQGWGQGGGYTV.

This clonotype showed up many times. V gene TRBV11-3 combines with J gene TRBJ2-1; 11 bases line up with TRBD2. This CDR3 has 15 amino acids. CDR1 SGHNT and CDR2 YENEEA come from the germline V gene. Unmatched junction bases numbered 6, after V lost 5 bases and J lost 6 bases. The CDR3 nucleotides are TGTGCCAGCAGCCTCCTAGCGGGAGGCAGCAATGAGCAGTTCTTC. Amino acids: CASSLLAGGSNEQFF.

This clonotype was seen ten or more times. The chain employs TRBV11-2 and TRBJ2-1; 9 bases are a match to TRBD2. From germline, CDR1 is SGHAT and CDR2 FQNNGV. Losses at the gene ends were 6 bases for V and 1 base for J; bases not matched to a gene: 4. CDR3 length: 15 residues. This CDR3 reads CASSSGLASYNEQFF. CDR3 nucleotides: TGTGCCAGCAGTTCCGGACTAGCGTCCTACAATGAGCAGTTCTTC.

The gene calls are TRBV5-6 and TRBJ2-2; 8 positions match TRBD2. Trimming cost V 4 bases and J 5 bases; bases outside gene matches: 10. CDR3 length equals 16 residues. Per germline, CDR1 SGHDT and CDR2 YYEEEE. The DNA for the CDR3 is TGTGCCAGCAGCGGGGGACGGGAGGGCTGGACCGGGGAGCTGTTTTTT. The encoded protein is CASSGGREGWTGELFF. Supplemented by reference TRBV5-6 and TRBJ2-2, the full variable domain reads DAGVTQSPTHLIKTRGQQVTLRCSPKSGHDTVSWYQQALGQGPQFIFQYYEEEERQRGNFPDRFSGHQFPNYSSELNVNALLLGDSALYLCASSGGREGWTGELFFGEGSRLTVL.

This clonotype appeared a few times. The chain uses TRBV5-1 and TRBJ2-3; maybe TRBD2 (7 bases). The CDR3 totals 15 residues. V was pared by 0 bases and J by 10 bases, with 18 bases between. The germline V gene has CDR1 SGHRS and CDR2 YFSETQ. This chain's CDR3 is CASSLEQGRVSAQYF. The CDR3 coding sequence is TGCGCCAGCAGCTTGGAGCAGGGGAGGGTTTCGGCGCAGTATTTT. Using reference TRBV5-1 and TRBJ2-3 for the parts outside the CDR3, the full variable domain is KAGVTQTPRYLIKTRGQQVTLSCSPISGHRSVSWYQQTPGQGLQFLFEYFSETQRNKGNFPGRFSGRQFSNSRSEMNVSTLELGDSALYLCASSLEQGRVSAQYFGPGTRLTVL.

This clonotype was counted many times. This chain uses TRBV11-2 with TRBJ2-1; maybe TRBD2 (5 bases). Germline CDR1 and CDR2: SGHAT and FQNNGV. The CDR3 is made up of 14 amino acids. Trimming removed 5 bases at V and 6 bases at J, with 14 bases between. The CDR3 DNA reads TGTGCCAGCAGCCAGAGACCGGCGGGCAATGAGCAGTTCTTC. Its translation: CASSQRPAGNEQFF.

There are a few counts of this clonotype. The V and J genes are TRBV7-9 and TRBJ1-1; D ambiguous. V was clipped by 1 base and J by 8 bases, with 8 bases between them. CDR1 is SEHNR, CDR2 FQNEAQ, per germline (reference sequence). This CDR3 spans 12 amino acids. The CDR3 coding sequence is TGTGCCAGCAGCTTAGGAACCCCCGAAGCTTTCTTT. Its protein product is CASSLGTPEAFF.

This clonotype was detected many times. The chain is built from TRBV12-3 or TRBV12-4 and TRBJ1-4; D might be TRBD1 (5 bases). Trimming left V 7 bases short and J 7 bases short, with 10 bases between. The CDR3 runs 12 residues. The CDR3 sequence: CASMRGGEKLFF. The CDR3 DNA is TGTGCCAGCATGCGCGGGGGTGAAAAACTGTTTTTT.

Concerning this clonotype itself: A much more abundant neighbour one base away suggests this may be a read error. Given the absence of the conserved phenylalanine or tryptophan at the CDR3 end, a read error is likely. The rearrangement links TRBV12-3 or TRBV12-4 to TRBJ2-7; 8 positions match TRBD1. With 7 bases clipped from V and 6 bases from J, the junction kept 11 bases outside the gene matches. CDR3 length equals 14 residues. The CDR3 reads CASKATGESGEQYL. The DNA of the CDR3 is TGTGCCAGCAAGGCGACAGGGGAGAGTGGCGAGCAGTACCTC.

This clonotype has ten or more counts. V usage is TRBV30 and J usage is TRBJ2-1; D is uncertain. Trimming left V 2 bases short and J 9 bases short, with 14 bases between. This CDR3 contains 13 residues. Looked up from germline, CDR1 is GTSNPN and CDR2 is SVGIG (reference sequence). The CDR3 reads CAWSMGPNGEQFF. Written as DNA, the CDR3 is TGTGCCTGGAGTATGGGCCCCAACGGTGAGCAGTTCTTC.

The table lists this clonotype with many counts. The chain employs TRBV11-2 and TRBJ2-1; 8 bases are shared with TRBD1. Trimming cost V 1 base and J 4 bases; bases outside gene matches: 6. From germline, CDR1 is SGHAT and CDR2 FQNNGV. The CDR3 is 16 residues long. CDR3 in DNA: TGTGCCAGCAGCTTAGGGGGGACAGGTTTTTACAATGAGCAGTTCTTC. Its translation: CASSLGGTGFYNEQFF.

Comment on this clonotype: A much larger clone lies one base from this, so it may be a read error. Likely a read error: the CDR3 ends without its conserved phenylalanine or tryptophan. CDR3 coding DNA: TGTGCCACCAGTGATTATAGGAGCGGCAGCTACGAGCAGTACCTC. It is translated as CATSDYRSGSYEQYL. V gene TRBV24-1 combines with J gene TRBJ2-7, with D perhaps matching TRBD2 (5 bases). The V and J ends lost 2 bases and 3 bases respectively, with 13 bases between them. The CDR3 runs to 15 residues. CDR1 and CDR2 (germline): KGHDR, SFDVKD.

The chain is built from TRBV7-6 and TRBJ2-1; 8 bases align to TRBD2. The J segment lost 7 bases and the V segment lost 5 bases, leaving 7 bases of the junction unmatched. The germline V gene encodes CDR1 SGHVS and CDR2 FNYEAQ. CDR3 length: 14 residues. The DNA of the CDR3 is TGTGCCAGCAGCCGTACCGGGACTAGTAATGAGCAGTTCTTC. Translation gives CASSRTGTSNEQFF.

This clonotype was found a few times. V is TRBV20-1 and J is TRBJ2-3, with 13 bases lining up with TRBD2. The CDR3 contains 15 residues. The germline gives CDR1 DFQATT, CDR2 SNEGSKA (reference sequence). The V and J ends lost 3 bases and 3 bases, in that order; junction bases with no gene match: 3. The CDR3 region is CSASGTSGTTDTQYF. The CDR3 DNA reads TGCAGTGCTAGTGGGACTAGCGGGACGACAGATACGCAGTATTTT.

At least ten counts were recorded for this clonotype. The chain combines TRBV4-1 with TRBJ2-1, with D unclear. The CDR3 length is 11 residues. Germline V CDR1 and CDR2: MGHRA, YSYEKL. V was shortened by 5 bases and J by 8 bases, with 7 bases between the two germline ends. CDR3 loop: CASSFMYEQFF. Written as DNA, the CDR3 is TGCGCCAGCAGCTTTATGTATGAGCAGTTCTTC.

This clonotype came up many times. The chain links TRBV30 to TRBJ2-1; 7 bases fit TRBD2. J lost 3 bases, V lost 5 bases, and 10 bases had no gene match. Germline V lookup: CDR1 GTSNPN, CDR2 SVGIG (reference sequence). The CDR3 has 15 residues. In DNA, the CDR3 is TGTGCCTGGCAGCCCTTTGCGGGGGTCTACAATGAGCAGTTCTTC. It codes for CAWQPFAGVYNEQFF.

The genes are TRBV12-3 or TRBV12-4 and TRBJ2-5, with D unclear. The ends were cut back, 6 bases at V and 6 bases at J, with 23 bases in the middle. The CDR3 is made up of 16 amino acids. The CDR3 DNA is TGTGCCAGCAGCCAACTCCCAAGAGGATCTAGTAAGACCCAGTACTTC. Amino acids: CASSQLPRGSSKTQYF.

This clonotype was counted between two and nine times. The chain links TRBV7-9 to TRBJ1-3, with no clear D. CDR3 length: 14 amino acids. CDR1 and CDR2 (germline): SEHNR, FQNEAQ (reference sequence). Trimming left V 7 bases short and J 7 bases short, with 17 bases between. DNA for the CDR3: TGTGCCAGCACCTTGATGGGTGCGATGAACACCATATATTTT. It specifies CASTLMGAMNTIYF. Complete variable domain (other parts from reference TRBV7-9 and TRBJ1-3): DTGVSQNPRHKITKRGQNVTFRCDPISEHNRLYWYRQTLGQGPEFLTYFQNEAQLEKSRLLSDRFSAERPKGSFSTLEIQRTEQGDSAMYLCASTLMGAMNTIYFGEGSWLTVV.

The V and J genes are TRBV4-2 and TRBJ2-1; 8 bases are shared with TRBD2. There are 15 residues in the CDR3. Trimming removed 2 bases from V and 5 bases from J; junction bases left unmatched: 5. Germline CDR1 and CDR2: LGHNA and YNFKEQ. In DNA form, the CDR3 reads TGTGCCAGCAGCCAAATTTTAGCGGGGAACAATGAGCAGTTCTTC. Its protein product is CASSQILAGNNEQFF.

The V call is TRBV19, the J call TRBJ2-5; no clear D gene. The V gene's germline CDR1 is LNHDA and CDR2 SQIVND (reference sequence). V was pared by 6 bases and J by 0 bases, with 5 bases between. The CDR3 consists of 12 residues. This CDR3 is CASRENQETQYF. As DNA, the CDR3 is TGTGCCAGTAGGGAGAACCAAGAGACCCAGTACTTC.

This clonotype appeared many times. The rearrangement links TRBV20-1 to TRBJ2-3; 8 nucleotides align to TRBD2. Germline values: CDR1 DFQATT, CDR2 SNEGSKA (reference sequence). The CDR3 is made up of 15 amino acids. J gave up 1 base and V 4 bases, and 7 bases lay outside the gene matches. CDR3 protein: CSAIGRGGGTDTQYF. DNA of the CDR3: TGCAGTGCTATAGGCCGGGGGGGCGGCACAGATACGCAGTATTTT.

Only a few counts were recorded for this clonotype. The rearrangement links TRBV20-1 to TRBJ1-3; no reliable D call. This CDR3 is built from 14 residues. Between the trimmed V and J ends, which lost 2 bases and 1 base, there was a span of 9 bases. Germline V gives CDR1 DFQATT, CDR2 SNEGSKA (reference sequence). DNA for the CDR3: TGCAGTGCTAGATCCAGGAGGTCTGGAAACACCATATATTTT. Protein product: CSARSRRSGNTIYF.